These T cell receptor beta chains were read from a single sample in a study of cytomegalovirus exposure and HLA in healthy donors. Repertoires were generated with immunoSEQ multiplex PCR, while TCRdb's copy carries only in-frame clones and drops some. The data show 80,000 or so clones, with about three quarters seen just once and 4% to 5.5% held by the top ten. The specimen sequenced was PBMCs. These receptors were obtained from a man in his forties in good health and CMV-seronegative. Both conserved end residues are part of each CDR3. Clone sizes are given selectively: once, few, many, or a class where the clone is expanded.

clone_size: few; j_call: TRBJ2-7; v_call: TRBV19; cdr3_aa: CASSDRGDEQYF
clone_size: once; j_call: TRBJ1-5; v_call: TRBV28; cdr3_aa: CASSRLDRGPLQPQHF
clone_size: .; j_call: TRBJ2-3; v_call: TRBV11-2; cdr3_aa: CASSFGTGQGDTQYF
clone_size: .; j_call: TRBJ2-1; v_call: TRBV9; cdr3_aa: CASSPPGDRANNEQFF
clone_size: .; j_call: TRBJ1-3; v_call: TRBV29-1; cdr3_aa: CSVQLYGNTIYF
clone_size: .; j_call: TRBJ2-4; v_call: TRBV7-5; cdr3_aa: CARSLDTTGGLAKNIQYF
clone_size: once; j_call: TRBJ2-5; v_call: TRBV6-6; cdr3_aa: CASSYPQQGQETQYF
clone_size: .; j_call: TRBJ2-1; v_call: TRBV4-1; cdr3_aa: CASSRAPSETSVGNEQFF
clone_size: .; j_call: TRBJ1-3; v_call: TRBV5-1; cdr3_aa: CASSRGGMALGNTIYF
clone_size: .; j_call: TRBJ2-7; v_call: TRBV20-1; cdr3_aa: CSAILGYEQYF
clone_size: .; j_call: TRBJ2-7; v_call: TRBV5-1; cdr3_aa: CASSLAGKEEQYF
clone_size: .; j_call: .; v_call: TRBV6-5; cdr3_aa: CASRSDKANTIYF
clone_size: .; j_call: TRBJ2-2; v_call: TRBV19; cdr3_aa: CASSILAGSTGELFF
clone_size: few; j_call: TRBJ1-2; v_call: TRBV4-3; cdr3_aa: CASSQKTQGAGNGYTF
clone_size: .; j_call: TRBJ2-5; v_call: TRBV19; cdr3_aa: CASSLAGKETQYF
clone_size: .; j_call: TRBJ1-6; v_call: TRBV6-5; cdr3_aa: CASSDPRGSSLPLHF
clone_size: .; j_call: TRBJ1-2; v_call: TRBV4-2; cdr3_aa: CASSARTGENYGYTF
clone_size: .; j_call: TRBJ2-7; v_call: TRBV10-1; cdr3_aa: CASSEPSGTNSVSEQYF
clone_size: .; j_call: TRBJ1-1; v_call: TRBV14; cdr3_aa: CASSHKGPNTEAFF
clone_size: .; j_call: TRBJ2-3; v_call: TRBV28; cdr3_aa: CASSLFLAVDTQYF
clone_size: .; j_call: TRBJ2-1; v_call: TRBV18; cdr3_aa: CASSHVTHRDEQFF
clone_size: .; j_call: TRBJ2-7; v_call: TRBV19; cdr3_aa: CASSPGSYEQYF
clone_size: .; j_call: TRBJ2-6; v_call: TRBV19; cdr3_aa: CASKGNGANVLTF
clone_size: .; j_call: TRBJ1-2; v_call: TRBV6-6; cdr3_aa: CASSYSSEGYTF
clone_size: .; j_call: TRBJ2-1; v_call: TRBV7-9; cdr3_aa: CASSNRDLLYNEQFF
clone_size: .; j_call: TRBJ2-7; v_call: TRBV9; cdr3_aa: CASSVGLAGGGEQYF
clone_size: .; j_call: TRBJ2-2; v_call: TRBV11-2; cdr3_aa: CASSLGQFRDTGELFF
clone_size: .; j_call: TRBJ1-1; v_call: TRBV30; cdr3_aa: CAWSKGGNTEAFF
clone_size: few; j_call: TRBJ2-1; v_call: TRBV5-1; cdr3_aa: CASSGTGGVGGNEQFF
clone_size: .; j_call: TRBJ1-1; v_call: TRBV6-5; cdr3_aa: CASSYSPVHTEAFF
clone_size: .; j_call: TRBJ2-5; v_call: TRBV5-6; cdr3_aa: CASSLDSGGRQETQYF
clone_size: .; j_call: TRBJ2-7; v_call: TRBV6-1; cdr3_aa: CASSVGGRAGSYEQYF
clone_size: .; j_call: TRBJ2-2; v_call: TRBV2; cdr3_aa: CASSAKRATGELFF
clone_size: .; j_call: TRBJ2-3; v_call: TRBV7-3; cdr3_aa: CASSSFPSGPRGDTQYF
clone_size: once; j_call: TRBJ2-3; v_call: TRBV2; cdr3_aa: CASSDWAGNTQYF
clone_size: once; j_call: TRBJ2-1; v_call: TRBV28; cdr3_aa: CASSRPLATSYNEQFF
clone_size: .; j_call: TRBJ1-1; v_call: TRBV11-3; cdr3_aa: CASSRQGNTEAFF
clone_size: .; j_call: TRBJ2-1; v_call: TRBV28; cdr3_aa: CASSRQSSYNEQFF
clone_size: .; j_call: TRBJ2-7; v_call: TRBV7-8; cdr3_aa: CASSPYRLAGGYEQYF
clone_size: .; j_call: TRBJ1-4; v_call: TRBV7-2; cdr3_aa: CASSHRGPNEKLFF
clone_size: .; j_call: TRBJ2-1; v_call: TRBV14; cdr3_aa: CASSQITGGWNEQFF
clone_size: .; j_call: TRBJ1-1; v_call: TRBV19; cdr3_aa: CASSMPPLYHLLAFF
clone_size: .; j_call: TRBJ1-1; v_call: TRBV6-5; cdr3_aa: CASSLTGPNTEAFF
clone_size: .; j_call: TRBJ2-1; v_call: TRBV4-1; cdr3_aa: CASSLTQGQYNEQFF
clone_size: .; j_call: TRBJ2-3; v_call: TRBV7-9; cdr3_aa: CASSSGRAYTQYF
clone_size: once; j_call: TRBJ1-2; v_call: TRBV5-1; cdr3_aa: CASSVTGSGGYTF
clone_size: large; j_call: TRBJ2-7; v_call: TRBV4-3; cdr3_aa: CASSQVWLGEYEQYF
clone_size: .; j_call: TRBJ2-2; v_call: TRBV6-5; cdr3_aa: CASSYLKHGELFF